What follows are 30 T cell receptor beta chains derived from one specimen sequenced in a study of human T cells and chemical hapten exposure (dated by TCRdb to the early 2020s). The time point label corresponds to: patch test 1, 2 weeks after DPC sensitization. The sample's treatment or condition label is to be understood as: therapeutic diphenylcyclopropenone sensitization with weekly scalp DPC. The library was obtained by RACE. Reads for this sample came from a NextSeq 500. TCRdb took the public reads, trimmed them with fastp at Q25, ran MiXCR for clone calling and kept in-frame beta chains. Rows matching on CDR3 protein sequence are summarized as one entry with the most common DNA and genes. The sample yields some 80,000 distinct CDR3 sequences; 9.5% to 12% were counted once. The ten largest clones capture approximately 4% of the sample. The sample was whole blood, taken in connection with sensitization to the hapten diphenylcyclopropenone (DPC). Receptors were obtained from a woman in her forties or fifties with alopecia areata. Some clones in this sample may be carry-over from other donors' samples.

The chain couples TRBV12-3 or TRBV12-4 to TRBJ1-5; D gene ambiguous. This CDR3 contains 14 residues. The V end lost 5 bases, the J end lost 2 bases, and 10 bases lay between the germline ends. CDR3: CASSLSVRNQPQHF. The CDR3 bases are TGTGCCAGCAGTCTTTCGGTGCGCAATCAGCCCCAGCATTTT.

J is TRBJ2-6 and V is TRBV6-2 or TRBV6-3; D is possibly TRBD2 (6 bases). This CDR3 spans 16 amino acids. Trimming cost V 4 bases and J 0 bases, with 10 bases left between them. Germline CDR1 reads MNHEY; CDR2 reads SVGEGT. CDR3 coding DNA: TGTGCCAGCAGTTTCCGCGGGGCCTCTGGGGCCAACGTCCTGACTTTC. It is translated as CASSFRGASGANVLTF.

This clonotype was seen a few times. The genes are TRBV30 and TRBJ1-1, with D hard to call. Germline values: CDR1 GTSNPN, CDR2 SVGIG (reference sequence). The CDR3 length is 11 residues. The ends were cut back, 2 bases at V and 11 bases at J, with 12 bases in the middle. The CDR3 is CAWSSPGVAFF. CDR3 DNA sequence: TGTGCCTGGAGTTCCCCCGGGGTTGCTTTCTTT. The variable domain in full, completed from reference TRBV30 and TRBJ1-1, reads SQTIHQWPATLVQPVGSPLSLECTVEGTSNPNLYWYRQAAGRGLQLLFYSVGIGQISSEVPQNLSASRPQDRQFILSSKKLLLSDSGFYLCAWSSPGVAFFGQGTRLTVV.

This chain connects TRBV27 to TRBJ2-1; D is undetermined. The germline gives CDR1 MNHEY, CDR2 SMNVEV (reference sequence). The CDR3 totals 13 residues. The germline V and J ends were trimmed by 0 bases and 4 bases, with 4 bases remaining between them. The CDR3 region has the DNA TGTGCCAGCAGTTTATCCCTTTACAATGAGCAGTTCTTC. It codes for CASSLSLYNEQFF.

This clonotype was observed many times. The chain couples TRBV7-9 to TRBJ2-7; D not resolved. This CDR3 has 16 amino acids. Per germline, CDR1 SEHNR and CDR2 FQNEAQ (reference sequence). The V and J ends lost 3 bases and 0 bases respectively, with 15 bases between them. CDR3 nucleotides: TGTGCCAGCAGCTTCGGTTCTGCCAGGAGCTCCTACGAGCAGTACTTC. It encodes CASSFGSARSSYEQYF.

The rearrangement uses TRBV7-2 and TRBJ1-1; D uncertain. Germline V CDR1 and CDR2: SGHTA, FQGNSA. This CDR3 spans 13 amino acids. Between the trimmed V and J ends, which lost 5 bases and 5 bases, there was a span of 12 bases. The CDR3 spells CASSPRRETEAFF. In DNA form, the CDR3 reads TGTGCCAGCAGCCCGAGGAGGGAGACTGAAGCTTTCTTT. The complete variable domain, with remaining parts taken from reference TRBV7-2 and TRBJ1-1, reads GAGVSQSPSNKVTEKGKDVELRCDPISGHTALYWYRQSLGQGLEFLIYFQGNSAPDKSGLPSDRFSAERTGGSVSTLTIQRTQQEDSAVYLCASSPRRETEAFFGQGTRLTVV.

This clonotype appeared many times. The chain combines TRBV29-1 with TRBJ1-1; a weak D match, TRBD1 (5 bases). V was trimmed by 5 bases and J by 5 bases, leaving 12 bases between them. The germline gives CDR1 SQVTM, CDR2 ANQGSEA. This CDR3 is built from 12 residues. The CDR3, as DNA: TGCAGCGTTATTCAGGGCGTAACTGAAGCTTTCTTT. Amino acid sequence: CSVIQGVTEAFF.

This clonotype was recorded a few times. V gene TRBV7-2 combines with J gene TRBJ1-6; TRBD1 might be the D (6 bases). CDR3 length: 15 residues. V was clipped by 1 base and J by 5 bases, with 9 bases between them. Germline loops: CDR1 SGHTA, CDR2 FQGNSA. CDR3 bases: TGTGCCAGCAGCTTAGATCGGACAGATAATTCACCCCTCCACTTT. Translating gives CASSLDRTDNSPLHF.

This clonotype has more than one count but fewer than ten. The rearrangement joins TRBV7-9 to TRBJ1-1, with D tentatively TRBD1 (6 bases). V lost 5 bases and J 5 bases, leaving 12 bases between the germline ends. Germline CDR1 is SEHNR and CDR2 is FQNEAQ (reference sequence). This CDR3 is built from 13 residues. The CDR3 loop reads CASSPRGRTEAFF. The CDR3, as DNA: TGTGCCAGCAGCCCCAGGGGTCGGACTGAAGCTTTCTTT.

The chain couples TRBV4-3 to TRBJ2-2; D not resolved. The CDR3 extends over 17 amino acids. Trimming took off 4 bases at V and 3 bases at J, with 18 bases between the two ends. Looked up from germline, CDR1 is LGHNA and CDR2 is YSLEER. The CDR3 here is CASSLSTHIRDTGELFF. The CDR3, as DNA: TGCGCCAGCAGCCTTTCTACCCACATCCGGGACACCGGGGAGCTGTTTTTT.

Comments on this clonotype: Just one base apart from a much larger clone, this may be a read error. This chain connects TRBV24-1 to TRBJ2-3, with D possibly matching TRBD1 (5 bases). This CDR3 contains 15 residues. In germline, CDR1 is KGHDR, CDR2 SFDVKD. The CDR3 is CVTSDLQTDTDTQYF. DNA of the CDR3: TGTGTCACCAGTGATTTGCAGACAGACACAGATACGCAGTATTTT.

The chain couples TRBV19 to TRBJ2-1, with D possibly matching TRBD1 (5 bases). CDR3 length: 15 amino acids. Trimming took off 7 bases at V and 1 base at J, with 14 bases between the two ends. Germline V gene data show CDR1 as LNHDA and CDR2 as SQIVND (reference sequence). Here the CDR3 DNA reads TGTGCCAGTAAAAACAGTCAGGGATCCTACAATGAGCAGTTCTTC. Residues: CASKNSQGSYNEQFF. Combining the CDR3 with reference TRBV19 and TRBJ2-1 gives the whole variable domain DGGITQSPKYLFRKEGQNVTLSCEQNLNHDAMYWYRQDPGQGLRLIYYSQIVNDFQKGDIAEGYSVSREKKESFPLTVTSAQKNPTAFYLCASKNSQGSYNEQFFGPGTRLTVL.

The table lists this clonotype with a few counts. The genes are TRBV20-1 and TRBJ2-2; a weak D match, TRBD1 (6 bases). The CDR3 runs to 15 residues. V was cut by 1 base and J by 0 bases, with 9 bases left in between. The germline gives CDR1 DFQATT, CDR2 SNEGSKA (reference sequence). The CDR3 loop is CSARGGQTNTGELFF. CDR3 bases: TGCAGTGCTAGAGGTGGACAGACGAACACCGGGGAGCTGTTTTTT.

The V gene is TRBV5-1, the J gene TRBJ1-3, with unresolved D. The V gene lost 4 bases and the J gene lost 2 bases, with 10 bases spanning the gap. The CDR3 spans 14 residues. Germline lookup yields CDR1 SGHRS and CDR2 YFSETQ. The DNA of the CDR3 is TGCGCCAGCAGCGAAGGTAGTCCTGGAAACACCATATATTTT. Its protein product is CASSEGSPGNTIYF.

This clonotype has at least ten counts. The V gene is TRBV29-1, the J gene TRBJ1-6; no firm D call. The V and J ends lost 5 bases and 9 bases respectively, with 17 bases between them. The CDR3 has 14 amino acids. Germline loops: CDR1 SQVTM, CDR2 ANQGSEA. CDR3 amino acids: CSVLESGYGSPLHF. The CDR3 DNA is TGCAGCGTTCTGGAATCGGGGTATGGTTCACCCCTCCACTTT.

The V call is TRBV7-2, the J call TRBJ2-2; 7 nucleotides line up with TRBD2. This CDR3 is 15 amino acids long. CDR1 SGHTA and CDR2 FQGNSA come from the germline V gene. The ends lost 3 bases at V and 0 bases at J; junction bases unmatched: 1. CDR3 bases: TGTGCCAGCAGCTTTCGGGAGGCGAACACCGGGGAGCTGTTTTTT. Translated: CASSFREANTGELFF.

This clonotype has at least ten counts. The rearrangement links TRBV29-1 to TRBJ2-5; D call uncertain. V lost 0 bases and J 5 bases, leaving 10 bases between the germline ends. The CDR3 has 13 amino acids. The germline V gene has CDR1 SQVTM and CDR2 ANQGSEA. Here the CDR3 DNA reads TGCAGCGTTGAAGAGAGGCAGTGTGAGACCCAGTACTTC. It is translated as CSVEERQCETQYF.

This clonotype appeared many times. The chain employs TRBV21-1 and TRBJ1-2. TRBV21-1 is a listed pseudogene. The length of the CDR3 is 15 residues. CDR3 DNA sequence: TGTGCCAGCAGCAAAGTCGGGCTAACTAACTATGGCTACACCTTC. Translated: CASSKVGLTNYGYTF.

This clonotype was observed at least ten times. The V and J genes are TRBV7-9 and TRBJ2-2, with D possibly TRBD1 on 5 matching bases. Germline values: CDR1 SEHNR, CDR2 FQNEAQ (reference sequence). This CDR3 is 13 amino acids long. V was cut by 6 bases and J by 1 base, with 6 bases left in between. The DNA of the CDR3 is TGTGCCAGCAGAAGGGGGAACACCGGGGAGCTGTTTTTT. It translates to CASRRGNTGELFF.

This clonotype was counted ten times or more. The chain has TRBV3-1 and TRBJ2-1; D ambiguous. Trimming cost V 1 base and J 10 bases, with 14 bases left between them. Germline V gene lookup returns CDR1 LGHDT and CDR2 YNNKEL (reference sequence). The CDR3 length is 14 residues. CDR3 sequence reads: CASSQGNGLKEQFF. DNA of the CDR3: TGTGCCAGCAGCCAAGGGAATGGGCTCAAGGAGCAGTTCTTC.

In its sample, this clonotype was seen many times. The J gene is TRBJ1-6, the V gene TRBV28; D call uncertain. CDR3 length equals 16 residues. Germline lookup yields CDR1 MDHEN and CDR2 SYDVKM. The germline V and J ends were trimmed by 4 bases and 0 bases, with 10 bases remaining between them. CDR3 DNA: TGTGCCAGCAGTTCTGGGCAGAGCTCCTATAATTCACCCCTCCACTTT. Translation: CASSSGQSSYNSPLHF.

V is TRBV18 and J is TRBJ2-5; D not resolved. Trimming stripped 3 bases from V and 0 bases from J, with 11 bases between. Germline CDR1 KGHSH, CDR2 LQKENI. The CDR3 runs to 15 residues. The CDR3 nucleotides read TGTGCCAGCTCACCCTACCGGCCGGACCAAGAGACCCAGTACTTC. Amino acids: CASSPYRPDQETQYF.

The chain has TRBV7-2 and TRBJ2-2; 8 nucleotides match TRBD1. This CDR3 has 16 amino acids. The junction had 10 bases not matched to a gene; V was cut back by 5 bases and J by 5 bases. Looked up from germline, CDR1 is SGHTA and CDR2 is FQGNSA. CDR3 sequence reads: CASSPRDRLGTGELFF. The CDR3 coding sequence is TGTGCCAGCAGCCCCCGGGACAGGCTTGGGACCGGGGAGCTGTTTTTT.

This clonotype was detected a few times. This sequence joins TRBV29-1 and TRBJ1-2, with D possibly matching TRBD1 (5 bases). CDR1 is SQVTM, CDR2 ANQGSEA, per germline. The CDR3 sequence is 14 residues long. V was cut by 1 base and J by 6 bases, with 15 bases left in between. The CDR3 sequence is CSVEVRREGNGYTF. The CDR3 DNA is TGCAGCGTTGAAGTTCGCAGGGAGGGTAATGGCTACACCTTC.

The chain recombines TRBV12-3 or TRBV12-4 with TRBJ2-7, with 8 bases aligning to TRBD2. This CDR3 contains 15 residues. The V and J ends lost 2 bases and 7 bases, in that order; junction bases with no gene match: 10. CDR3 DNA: TGTGCCAGCAGTTTACGGACTAGCTTCTCTAGGGAGCAGTACTTC. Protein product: CASSLRTSFSREQYF.

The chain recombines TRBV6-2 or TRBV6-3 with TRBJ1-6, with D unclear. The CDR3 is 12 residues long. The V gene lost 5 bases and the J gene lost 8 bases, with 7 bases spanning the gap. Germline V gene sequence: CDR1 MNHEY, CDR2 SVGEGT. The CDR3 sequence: CASSRLDSPLHF. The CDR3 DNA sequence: TGTGCCAGCAGTCGACTGGATTCACCCCTCCACTTT.

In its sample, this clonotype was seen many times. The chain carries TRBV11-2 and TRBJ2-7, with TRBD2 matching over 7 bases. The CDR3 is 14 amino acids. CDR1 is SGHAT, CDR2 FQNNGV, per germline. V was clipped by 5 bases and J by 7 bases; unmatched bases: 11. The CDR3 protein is CASSRGGSAREQYF. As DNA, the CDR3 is TGTGCCAGCAGCCGGGGAGGGTCCGCGAGGGAGCAGTACTTC.

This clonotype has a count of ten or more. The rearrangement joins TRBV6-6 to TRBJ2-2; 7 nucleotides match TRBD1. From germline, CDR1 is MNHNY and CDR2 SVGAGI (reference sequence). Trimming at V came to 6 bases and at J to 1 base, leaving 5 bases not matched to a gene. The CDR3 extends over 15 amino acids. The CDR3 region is CASRSGGWNTGELFF. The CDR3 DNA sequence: TGTGCCAGCAGATCAGGGGGTTGGAACACCGGGGAGCTGTTTTTT.

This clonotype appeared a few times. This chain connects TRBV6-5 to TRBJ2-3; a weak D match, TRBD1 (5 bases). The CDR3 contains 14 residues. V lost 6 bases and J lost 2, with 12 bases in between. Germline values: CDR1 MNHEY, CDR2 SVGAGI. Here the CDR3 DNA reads TGTGCCAGCAGACGTGACAGAGCCACAGATACGCAGTATTTT. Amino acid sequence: CASRRDRATDTQYF.

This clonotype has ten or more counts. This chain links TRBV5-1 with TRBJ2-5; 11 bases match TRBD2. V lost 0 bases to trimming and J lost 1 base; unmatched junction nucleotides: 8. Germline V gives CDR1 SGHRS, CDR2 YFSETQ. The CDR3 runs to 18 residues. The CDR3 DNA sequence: TGCGCCAGCAGCTTGGGTGGACTAGCGGGCTACCTCCAAGAGACCCAGTACTTC. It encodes CASSLGGLAGYLQETQYF.